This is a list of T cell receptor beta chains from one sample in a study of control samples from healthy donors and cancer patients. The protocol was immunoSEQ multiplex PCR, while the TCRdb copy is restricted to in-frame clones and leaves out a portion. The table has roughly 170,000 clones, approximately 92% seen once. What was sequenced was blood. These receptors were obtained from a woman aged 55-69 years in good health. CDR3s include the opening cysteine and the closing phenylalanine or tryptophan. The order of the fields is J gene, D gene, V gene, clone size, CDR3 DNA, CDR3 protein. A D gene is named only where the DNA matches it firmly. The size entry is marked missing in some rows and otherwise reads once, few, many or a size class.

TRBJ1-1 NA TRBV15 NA TGTGCCACCAGCAGAGATCAGGGGAGCACTGAAGCTTTCTTT CATSRDQGSTEAFF
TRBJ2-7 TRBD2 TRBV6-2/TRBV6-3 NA TGTGCCAGCAGCCTGGGACTAGCGGGGGAGCAGTACTTC CASSLGLAGEQYF
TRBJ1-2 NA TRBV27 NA TGTGCCAGCAGGTCAAGCCGATTAAAGGGCTATGGCTACACCTTC CASRSSRLKGYGYTF
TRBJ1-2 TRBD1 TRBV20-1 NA TGCAGTGGACAGGGGCACTATGGCTACACCTTC CSGQGHYGYTF
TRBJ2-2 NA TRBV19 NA TGTGCCAGTACGGTGGTAGGGAGGATCACCGGGGAGCTGTTTTTT CASTVVGRITGELFF
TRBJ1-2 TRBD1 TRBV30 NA TGTGCCTGGAGTGATAGGACAGGGTTTGAAGTAAGCTATGGCTACACCTTC CAWSDRTGFEVSYGYTF
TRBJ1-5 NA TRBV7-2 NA TGTGCCAGCAGCTTAACCTGGGTGGGCAATCAGCCCCAGCATTTT CASSLTWVGNQPQHF
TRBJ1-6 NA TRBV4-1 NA TGCGCCAGCAGCCCGATCTACTCAGGGCCCGGATCTAATTCACCCCTCCACTTT CASSPIYSGPGSNSPLHF
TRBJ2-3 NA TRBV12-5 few TGTGCTAGTGGTTTGGGTAATTCCGGGACAGATACGCAGTATTTT CASGLGNSGTDTQYF
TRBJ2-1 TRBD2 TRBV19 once TGTGCCAGTAGTATTCGTAGCGGGGGTTTGTTCTACAATGAGCAGTTCTTC CASSIRSGGLFYNEQFF
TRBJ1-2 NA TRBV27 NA TGTGCCAGCAGTTTACAAGCTTCCAACTATGGCTACACCTTC CASSLQASNYGYTF
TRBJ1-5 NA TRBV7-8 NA TGTGCCAGCAGCTTCCCCGCGGGAAAATATAGCAATCAGCCCCAGCATTTT CASSFPAGKYSNQPQHF
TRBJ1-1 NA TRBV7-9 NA TGTGCCAGCAGCTTAGAACATCGGGCCGGAGAAGCTTTCTTT CASSLEHRAGEAFF
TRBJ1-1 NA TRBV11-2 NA TGTGCCAGCAGCGCCGGGGGGGGAGACACGATGAACACTGAAGCTTTCTTT CASSAGGGDTMNTEAFF
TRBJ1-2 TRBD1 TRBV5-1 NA TGCGCCAGCAGCTCCCGGACAGGGGCAATGGGCGGCTATGGCTACACCTTC CASSSRTGAMGGYGYTF
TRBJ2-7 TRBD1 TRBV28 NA TGTGCCAGCAGTTTGACAGGGGGCTCGGGGGAGCAGTACTTC CASSLTGGSGEQYF
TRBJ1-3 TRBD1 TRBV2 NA TGTGCCAGCAGCCGAACTACAGGGGGTAGCGGAAACACCATATATTTT CASSRTTGGSGNTIYF
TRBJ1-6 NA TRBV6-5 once TGTGCCAGCAGCAGGTCCGTCGGAAACAATTCACCCCTCCACTTT CASSRSVGNNSPLHF
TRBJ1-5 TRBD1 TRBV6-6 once TGTGCCAGCAGTTACTCGGGACAGGGGTCCCAGCCCCAGCATTTT CASSYSGQGSQPQHF
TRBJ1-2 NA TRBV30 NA TGTGCCTGGGGGACGGTGTATGGCTACACCTTC CAWGTVYGYTF
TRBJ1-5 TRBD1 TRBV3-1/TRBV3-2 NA TGTGCCAGCAGCCACGGACAGGGGGCAGGCAATCAGCCCCAGCATTTT CASSHGQGAGNQPQHF
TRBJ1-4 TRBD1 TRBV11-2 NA TGTGCCAGCAGCCGTAATAGACAGGGAGTGGGAAAACTGTTTTTT CASSRNRQGVGKLFF
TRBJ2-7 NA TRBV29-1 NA TGCAGCGTTGTTAGACTGGCAAACCCCTACGAGCAGTACTTC CSVVRLANPYEQYF
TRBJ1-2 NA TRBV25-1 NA TGTGCCAGCGGCAGTCGAGGGAATGGCTATGGCTACACCTTC CASGSRGNGYGYTF
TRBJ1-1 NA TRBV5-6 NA TGTGCCAGCAGCTTACGGCGGGCGGGGCGGTTCACTGAAGCTTTCTTT CASSLRRAGRFTEAFF
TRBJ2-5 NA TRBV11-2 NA TGTGCCAGCAGCTTGCCAGTTAGACAGACCCAGTACTTC CASSLPVRQTQYF
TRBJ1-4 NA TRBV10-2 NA TGCGCCAGCAGTAAGGGGAAAGGGGTGATGAATGAAAAACTGTTTTTT CASSKGKGVMNEKLFF
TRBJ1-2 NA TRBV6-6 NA TGTGCCAGCAGTTTAGGTGATGGCTACACCTTC CASSLGDGYTF
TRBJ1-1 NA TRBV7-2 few TGTGCCAGCAGCAGACAGGCCGAGAACACTGAAGCTTTCTTT CASSRQAENTEAFF
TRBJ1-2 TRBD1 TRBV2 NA TGTGCCAGTGGGACAGGGCAAAACTATGGCTACACCTTC CASGTGQNYGYTF
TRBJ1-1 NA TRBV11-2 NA TGTGCCAGCAGCTCTCAGGCGGGAAGGGCTGAAGCTTTCTTT CASSSQAGRAEAFF
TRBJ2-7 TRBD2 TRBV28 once TGTGCCAGCAGCTCCGGGGGGGTGTCCTACGAGCAGTACTTC CASSSGGVSYEQYF
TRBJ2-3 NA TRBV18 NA TGTGCCAGCTCACCCTCAAGCACAGATACGCAGTATTTT CASSPSSTDTQYF
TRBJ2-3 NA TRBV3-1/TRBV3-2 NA TGTGCCAGCAGCCAAGGTTCGGGGACCACAGATACGCAGTATTTT CASSQGSGTTDTQYF
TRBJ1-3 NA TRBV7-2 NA TGTGCCAGCACTCGGCCCATGGACTCTGGAAACACCATATATTTT CASTRPMDSGNTIYF
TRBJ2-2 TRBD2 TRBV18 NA TGTGCCAGCTCACCACACAGACCGGGCGGGGGAAATCTTAACACCGGGGAGCTGTTTTTT CASSPHRPGGGNLNTGELFF
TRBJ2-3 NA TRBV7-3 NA TGTGCCAGCAGCTTATCTACGGCTGCACAAGATACGCAGTATTTT CASSLSTAAQDTQYF
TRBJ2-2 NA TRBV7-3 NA TGTGCCAGCAGTCTGAAACTAACCGGGGAGCTGTTTTTT CASSLKLTGELFF
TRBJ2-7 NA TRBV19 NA TGTGCCAGTAGTATGAGGGGGGTAGGAATGACATACGAGCAGTACTTC CASSMRGVGMTYEQYF
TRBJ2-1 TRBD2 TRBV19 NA TGTGCCAGTAGTTTATGGACTAGCGGGGGCCGCAATGAGCAGTTCTTC CASSLWTSGGRNEQFF
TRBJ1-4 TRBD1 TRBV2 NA TGTGCCAGCAGTGAAGGGGGGACAGGGGTGTTTGGTGAAAAACTGTTTTTT CASSEGGTGVFGEKLFF
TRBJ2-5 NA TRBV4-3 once TGCGCCAGCAGCCAAGATTTTGGCTCATCACAAGAGACCCAGTACTTC CASSQDFGSSQETQYF